This T cell receptor beta chain was sequenced during a study of T cell responses to AZD1222 COVID-19 vaccine. V lost 11 bases, J lost 5 bases, and 15 bases lay in between. CDR3 length: 13 amino acids. CDR1 is KGHDR, CDR2 SFDVKD, per germline. As concerns this clone: Its antigen is unidentified.

TCRdb's table, derived via immunoSEQ multiplex PCR, lists solely in-frame clones and lacks some. The sample has around 78,000 clones, less than 95% seen once. Study results and caveats: With two AZD1222 doses given, Spike-specific TCR breadth and depth both rose. No repertoire was sampled before or during the peak T cell response, only after it.

The sample in question was peripheral blood, obtained 28 days after the second AZD1222 dose. The receptor comes from an adult who received the AZD1222 COVID-19 vaccine. This rearrangement joins TRBV24-1 to TRBJ2-1; TRBD2 might be the D (5 bases). CDR3 coding DNA: TGTGCCAGTACCCGGGGAGAGGACAATGAGCAGTTCTTC. Translated: CASTRGEDNEQFF.